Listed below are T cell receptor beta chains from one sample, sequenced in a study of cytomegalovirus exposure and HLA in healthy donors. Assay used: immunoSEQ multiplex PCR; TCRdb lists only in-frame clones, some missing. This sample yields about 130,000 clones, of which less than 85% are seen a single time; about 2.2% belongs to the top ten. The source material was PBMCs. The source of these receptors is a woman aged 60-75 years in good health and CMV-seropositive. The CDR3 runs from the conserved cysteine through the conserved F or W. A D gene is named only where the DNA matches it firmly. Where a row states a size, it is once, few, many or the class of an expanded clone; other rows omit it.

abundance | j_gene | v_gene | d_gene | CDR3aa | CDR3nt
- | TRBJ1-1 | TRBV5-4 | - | CASSLDSYTEAFF | TGTGCCAGCAGCTTGGACTCTTACACTGAAGCTTTCTTT
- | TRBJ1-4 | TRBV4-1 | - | CASSLPGGQEKLFF | TGCGCCAGCAGCCTCCCTGGCGGGCAGGAAAAACTGTTTTTT
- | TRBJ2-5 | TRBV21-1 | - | CASSQHVGLRETQYF | TGTGCCAGCAGCCAACACGTTGGACTTCGGGAGACCCAGTACTTC
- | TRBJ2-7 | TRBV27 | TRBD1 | CASSSGQGLSYEQYF | TGTGCCAGCAGTTCGGGACAGGGGCTCTCCTACGAGCAGTACTTC
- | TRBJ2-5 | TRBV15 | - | CATSRARQFQETQYF | TGTGCCACCAGCAGAGCCCGACAGTTCCAAGAGACCCAGTACTTC
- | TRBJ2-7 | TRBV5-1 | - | CASSPMEGAGEQYF | TGCGCCAGCAGCCCGATGGAGGGGGCCGGAGAGCAGTACTTC
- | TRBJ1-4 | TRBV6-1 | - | CASSGSDNEKLFF | TGTGCCAGCAGTGGCAGCGATAATGAAAAACTGTTTTTT
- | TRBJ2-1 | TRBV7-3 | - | CASSSQASNEQFF | TGTGCCAGCAGCTCCCAGGCGAGCAATGAGCAGTTCTTC
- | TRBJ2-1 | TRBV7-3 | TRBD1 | CASSFGTGLGNEQFF | TGTGCCAGCAGCTTTGGGACAGGCCTAGGGAATGAGCAGTTCTTC
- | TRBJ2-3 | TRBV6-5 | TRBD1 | CASSDRGDTQYF | TGTGCCAGCAGCGACAGGGGGGATACGCAGTATTTT
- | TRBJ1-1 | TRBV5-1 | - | CASSLAADYEAFF | TGCGCCAGCAGCTTGGCAGCAGACTATGAAGCTTTCTTT
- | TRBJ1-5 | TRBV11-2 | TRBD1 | CASSPRTGNGQPQHF | TGTGCCAGCAGCCCACGGACAGGGAATGGTCAGCCCCAGCATTTT
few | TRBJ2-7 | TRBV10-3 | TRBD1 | CAIRSTGDSYEQYF | TGTGCCATCAGATCGACAGGGGACTCCTACGAGCAGTACTTC
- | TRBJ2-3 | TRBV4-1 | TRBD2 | CASSQPSGRGDTQYF | TGCGCCAGCAGCCAACCCAGCGGGAGAGGAGATACGCAGTATTTT
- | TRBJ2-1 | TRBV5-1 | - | CASSNSQTYNEQFF | TGCGCCAGCAGTAACAGCCAGACCTACAATGAGCAGTTCTTC
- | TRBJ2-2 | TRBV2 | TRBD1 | CASSEKPRDRGAGELFF | TGTGCCAGCAGTGAGAAGCCCCGGGACAGGGGGGCCGGGGAGCTGTTTTTT
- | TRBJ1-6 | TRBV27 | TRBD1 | CASSGTGVVPLHF | TGTGCCAGCTCCGGGACAGGGGTGGTACCCCTCCACTTT
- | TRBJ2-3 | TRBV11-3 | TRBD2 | CASSQWTSGTQYF | TGTGCCAGCAGCCAATGGACTAGCGGCACGCAGTATTTT
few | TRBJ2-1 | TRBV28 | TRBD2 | CASSPLVGGRNYNEQFF | TGTGCCAGCAGTCCCCTGGTAGGCGGGAGAAATTACAATGAGCAGTTCTTC
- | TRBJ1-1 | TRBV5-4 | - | CASSGFPTGLMNTEAFF | TGTGCCAGCAGCGGATTTCCGACAGGCCTAATGAACACTGAAGCTTTCTTT
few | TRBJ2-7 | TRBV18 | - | CASSPRSSEGEQYF | TGTGCCAGCTCACCACGTTCTAGCGAGGGGGAGCAGTACTTC
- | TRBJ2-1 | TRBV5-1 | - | CASSLDQHRGKFF | TGCGCCAGCAGCTTGGATCAGCATAGGGGGAAGTTCTTC
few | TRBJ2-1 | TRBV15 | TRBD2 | CATRASAVAGVYNEQFF | TGTGCCACCAGGGCTTCCGCAGTAGCGGGAGTCTACAATGAGCAGTTCTTC
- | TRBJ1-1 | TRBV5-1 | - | CASSGGLTTEAFF | TGCGCCAGCAGTGGAGGGTTGACCACTGAAGCTTTCTTT
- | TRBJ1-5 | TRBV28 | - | CASSQGGTTQPQHF | TGTGCCAGCAGCCAGGGAGGGACAACTCAGCCCCAGCATTTT
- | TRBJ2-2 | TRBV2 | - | CASRVGPAGELFF | TGTGCCAGCAGAGTGGGGCCGGCCGGGGAGCTGTTTTTT
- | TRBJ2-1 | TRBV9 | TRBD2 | CASSPLTSGSGEQFF | TGTGCCAGCAGCCCCCTTACTAGCGGGAGTGGTGAGCAGTTCTTC
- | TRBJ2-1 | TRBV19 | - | CASSPGLSSYNEQFF | TGTGCCAGTAGCCCGGGACTTTCCTCCTACAATGAGCAGTTCTTC
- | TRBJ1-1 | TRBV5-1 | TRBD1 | CASTLAGTGGTEAFF | TGCGCCAGCACCTTAGCCGGGACAGGGGGCACTGAAGCTTTCTTT
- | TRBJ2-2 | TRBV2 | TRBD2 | CASGPPPSGRNTGELFF | TGTGCCAGCGGACCCCCCCCTAGCGGGAGGAACACCGGGGAGCTGTTTTTT
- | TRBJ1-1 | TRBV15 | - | CATSRSTEAFF | TGTGCCACCAGCAGGTCTACCGAAGCTTTCTTT
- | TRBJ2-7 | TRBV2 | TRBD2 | CASSEDLTSGSLYEQYF | TGTGCCAGCAGTGAAGACTTAACTAGCGGGAGCTTGTACGAGCAGTACTTC
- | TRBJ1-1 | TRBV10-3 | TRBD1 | CAISESGGPSGAFF | TGTGCCATCAGTGAATCAGGGGGCCCTTCTGGGGCTTTCTTT
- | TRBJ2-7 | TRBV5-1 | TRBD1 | CASSLLGQGATNHYEQYF | TGCGCCAGCAGCTTGTTGGGACAGGGGGCAACAAACCACTACGAGCAGTACTTC
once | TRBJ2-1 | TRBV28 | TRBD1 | CASSDPGQGLNEQFF | TGTGCCAGCAGTGACCCGGGACAGGGACTAAATGAGCAGTTCTTC
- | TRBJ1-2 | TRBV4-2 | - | CASSQETEAIYGYTF | TGTGCCAGCAGCCAAGAGACGGAGGCTATCTATGGCTACACCTTC
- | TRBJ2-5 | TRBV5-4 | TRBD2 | CASSPRTSGGMETQYF | TGTGCCAGCAGCCCAAGGACTAGCGGGGGTATGGAGACCCAGTACTTC
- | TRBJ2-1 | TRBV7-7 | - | CASSVSPLVREQFF | TGTGCCAGCAGCGTCAGTCCTCTAGTACGTGAGCAGTTCTTC
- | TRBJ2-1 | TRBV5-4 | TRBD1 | CASSPGGGLRDNEQFF | TGTGCCAGCAGCCCAGGGGGCGGACTCCGGGACAATGAGCAGTTCTTC
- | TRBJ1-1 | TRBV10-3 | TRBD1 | CAIRTGEGTEAFF | TGTGCCATCAGGACAGGGGAGGGCACTGAAGCTTTCTTT
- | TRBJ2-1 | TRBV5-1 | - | CASSLGEGLNEQFF | TGCGCCAGCAGCTTGGGTGAGGGACTCAATGAGCAGTTCTTC
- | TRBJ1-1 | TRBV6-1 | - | CASSEMGQAGTEAFF | TGTGCCAGCAGTGAAATGGGCCAGGCGGGTACTGAAGCTTTCTTT
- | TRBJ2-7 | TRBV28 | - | CASSLRRGRQYF | TGTGCCAGCAGTTTAAGGAGGGGGCGGCAGTACTTC
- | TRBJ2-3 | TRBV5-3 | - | CARIESTDTQYF | TGTGCCAGAATCGAGAGCACAGATACGCAGTATTTT